This TCR beta chain was captured by sequencing in a study of beta chain features in type 1 diabetes. For this clone: As yet, its antigen is unknown.

As every portion of the isolated RNA was reverse transcribed, the sequencing read expressed TCRB transcripts. Repertoires were generated with immunoSEQ multiplex PCR, while TCRdb's copy carries only in-frame clones and drops some. Of fewer than 900,000 clones in the sample, roughly a sixth are singletons; the top ten hold about 0.02%. Overall study findings and caveats: All four CD4+ subsets from Type 1 diabetes patients carried moderately but significantly shorter TCRB CDR3s.

The TCR comes from a woman under 30 in good health. Sequenced material: naive CD4+ T cells from blood.

DNA for the CDR3: TGCGCCAGCAGCTTGGCCGATAACTACAATGAGCAGTTCTTC. Translation gives CASSLADNYNEQFF. The chain employs TRBV5-1 and TRBJ2-1; D is unresolved. From germline, CDR1 is SGHRS and CDR2 YFSETQ. Deletions cut 0 bases from V and 3 bases from J, with 7 bases between. The CDR3 is 14 residues long.